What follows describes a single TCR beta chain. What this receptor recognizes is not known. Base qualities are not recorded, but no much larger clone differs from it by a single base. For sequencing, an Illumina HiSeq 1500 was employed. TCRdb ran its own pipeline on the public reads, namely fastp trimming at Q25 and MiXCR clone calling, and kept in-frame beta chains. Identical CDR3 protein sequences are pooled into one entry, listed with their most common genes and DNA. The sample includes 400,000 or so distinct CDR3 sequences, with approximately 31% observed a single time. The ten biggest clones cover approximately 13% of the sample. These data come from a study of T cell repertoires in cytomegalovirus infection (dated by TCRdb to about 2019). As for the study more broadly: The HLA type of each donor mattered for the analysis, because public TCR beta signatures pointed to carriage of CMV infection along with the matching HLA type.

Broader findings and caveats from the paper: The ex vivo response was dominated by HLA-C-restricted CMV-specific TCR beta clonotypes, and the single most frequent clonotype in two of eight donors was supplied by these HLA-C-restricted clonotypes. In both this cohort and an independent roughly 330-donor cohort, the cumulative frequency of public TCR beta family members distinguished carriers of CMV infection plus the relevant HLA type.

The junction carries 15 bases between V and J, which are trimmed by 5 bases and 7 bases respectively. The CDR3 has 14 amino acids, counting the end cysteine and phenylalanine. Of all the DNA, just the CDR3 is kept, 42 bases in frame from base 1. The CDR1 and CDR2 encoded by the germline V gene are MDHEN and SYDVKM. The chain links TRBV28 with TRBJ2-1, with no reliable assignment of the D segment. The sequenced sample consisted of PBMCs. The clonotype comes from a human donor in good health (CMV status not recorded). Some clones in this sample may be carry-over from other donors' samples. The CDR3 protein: CASSVWADQNEQFF. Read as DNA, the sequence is TGTGCCAGCAGTGTGTGGGCTGATCAAAATGAGCAGTTCTTC.